This T cell receptor beta chain was identified during a study of CD4 and CD8 cells across lung adenocarcinoma regions. Germline CDR1 is ENHRY and CDR2 is SYGVKD. The CDR3 is 14 residues long. Deletions cut 3 bases from V and 4 bases from J, with 11 bases between. The sample holds a few counts of this clonotype. Donors had localized lung adenocarcinoma, a non-small cell lung cancer. From the PCR reads, TCRdb called clonotypes with MiXCR, one entry per CDR3 protein. Of about 12,000 distinct CDR3 sequences listed, about 50% are singletons. The chain couples TRBV10-3 to TRBJ2-3; a possible D gene is TRBD1 (6 bases). The material sequenced was CD8+ T cells from the center of a lung tumor. This TCR was sampled from a female donor with lung adenocarcinoma. The CD4 and CD8 labels of this study may be unreliable. The chain's CDR3 is CAISDSTGPDTQYF. The CDR3 nucleotides read TGTGCCATCAGTGACAGTACAGGGCCAGATACGCAGTATTTT.